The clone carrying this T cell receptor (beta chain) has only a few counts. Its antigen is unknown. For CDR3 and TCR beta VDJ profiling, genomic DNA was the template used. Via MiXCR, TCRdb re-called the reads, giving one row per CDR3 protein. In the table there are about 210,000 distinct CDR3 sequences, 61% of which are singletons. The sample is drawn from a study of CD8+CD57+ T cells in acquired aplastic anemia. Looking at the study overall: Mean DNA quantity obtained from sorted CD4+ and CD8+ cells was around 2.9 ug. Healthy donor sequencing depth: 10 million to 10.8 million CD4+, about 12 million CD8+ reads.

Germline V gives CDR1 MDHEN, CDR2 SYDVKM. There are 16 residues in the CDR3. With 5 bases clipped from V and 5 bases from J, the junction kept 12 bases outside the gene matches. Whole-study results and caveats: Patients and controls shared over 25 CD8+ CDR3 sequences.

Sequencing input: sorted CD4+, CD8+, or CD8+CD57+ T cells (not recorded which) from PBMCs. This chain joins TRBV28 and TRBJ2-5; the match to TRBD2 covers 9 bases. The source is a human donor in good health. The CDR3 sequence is CASSEALAGVRETQYF. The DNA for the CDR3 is TGTGCCAGCAGTGAGGCCTTAGCGGGAGTTCGGGAGACCCAGTACTTC.